The rows below give T cell receptor beta chains drawn from one sample of a study of lymphopenia after photon versus proton radiotherapy. Using immunoSEQ multiplex PCR, the repertoire was profiled, and TCRdb retains in-frame clones only, with some absent. The data show tens of thousands of clones, over 75% seen once. Material: peripheral blood, obtained from a patient treated with proton-based radiotherapy. These receptors were taken from a woman in her 70s with pancreatic cancer. CDR3s include the opening cysteine and the closing phenylalanine or tryptophan. The D gene is left open where the match is weak. The listing skips clone size in some rows; elsewhere it reads once, few, many or a size class.

V gene	D gene	clone size	J gene	CDR3 protein	CDR3 DNA
TRBV27	TRBD1	-	TRBJ2-7	CASRAAGTGVSEQYF	TGTGCCAGCAGGGCGGCTGGGACAGGGGTATCGGAGCAGTACTTC
TRBV19	-	-	TRBJ1-2	CASSPRASPRLNGYTF	TGTGCCAGTAGTCCGAGAGCTTCCCCCCGTCTGAATGGCTACACCTTC
TRBV27	TRBD1	-	TRBJ2-2	CASSIRDRVISGELFF	TGTGCCAGCAGTATCCGGGACAGGGTGATCTCCGGGGAGCTGTTTTTT
TRBV7-6	TRBD1	few	TRBJ2-5	CASSPRRQGLETQYF	TGTGCCAGCAGCCCCCGGCGACAGGGGTTAGAGACCCAGTACTTC
TRBV7-9	-	-	TRBJ2-2	CASSLARDTGELFF	TGTGCCAGCAGCTTAGCACGAGACACCGGGGAGCTGTTTTTT
TRBV27	TRBD1	-	TRBJ2-2	CASSSAWDRPTGELFF	TGTGCCAGCAGTTCTGCCTGGGACAGGCCGACCGGGGAGCTGTTTTTT
TRBV12-5	TRBD2	once	TRBJ2-5	CASALGLDGTQYF	TGTGCTAGTGCCTTAGGACTAGACGGGACCCAGTACTTC
TRBV5-1	TRBD1	-	TRBJ2-7	CASSLEGDSLSYEQYF	TGCGCCAGCAGCTTGGAGGGGGACAGCCTCTCCTACGAGCAGTACTTC
TRBV15	-	-	TRBJ1-5	CATTFSAYSNQPQHF	TGTGCCACCACTTTCAGCGCTTATAGCAATCAGCCCCAGCATTTT
TRBV19	-	-	TRBJ2-7	CAIQSLAGGYEQYF	TGTGCCATCCAATCCCTGGCAGGGGGGTACGAGCAGTACTTC
TRBV2	TRBD2	few	TRBJ2-3	CASSRRLAGTTDTQYF	TGTGCCAGCAGCCGGCGACTAGCGGGAACCACAGATACGCAGTATTTT
TRBV20-1	-	-	TRBJ2-5	CSARDPPTQYF	TGCAGTGCTAGAGATCCACCGACCCAGTACTTC
TRBV11-2	TRBD2	-	TRBJ2-7	CASSPMRLAGGKDEQYF	TGTGCCAGCAGCCCGATGAGACTAGCGGGAGGGAAAGACGAGCAGTACTTC
TRBV27	TRBD2	few	TRBJ2-5	CASSSLALQETQYF	TGTGCCAGCAGTTCACTAGCGTTACAAGAGACCCAGTACTTC
TRBV19	TRBD1	-	TRBJ2-7	CASSPGTGTYEQYF	TGTGCCAGTAGTCCCGGGACAGGGACCTACGAGCAGTACTTC
TRBV5-1	-	-	TRBJ1-4	CASSVGTSDNEKLFF	TGCGCCAGCAGCGTAGGGACGAGTGATAATGAAAAACTGTTTTTT
TRBV7-8	-	-	TRBJ2-1	CASSLVGREHEQFF	TGTGCCAGCAGCTTAGTCGGCAGGGAGCATGAGCAGTTCTTC
TRBV19	TRBD2	-	TRBJ2-1	CASSMTVAGALEQFF	TGTGCCAGTAGTATGACCGTAGCGGGAGCCCTTGAGCAGTTCTTC
TRBV4-1	-	few	TRBJ1-5	CASSQDTGFGNQPQHF	TGCGCCAGCAGCCAAGATACGGGTTTTGGTAATCAGCCCCAGCATTTT
TRBV5-4	TRBD2	medium-sized	TRBJ2-7	CASSLAGPSYEQYF	TGTGCCAGCAGCCTAGCGGGGCCCTCCTACGAGCAGTACTTC
TRBV29-1	TRBD1	-	TRBJ1-2	CSVEAGQGIGYTF	TGCAGCGTTGAGGCCGGACAGGGAATTGGCTACACCTTC
TRBV9	-	-	TRBJ2-3	CASRVSGDTQYF	TGTGCCAGCAGGGTTAGCGGCGATACGCAGTATTTT
TRBV11-3	-	-	TRBJ1-1	CASSFQTTMTGGATEAFF	TGTGCCAGCAGCTTTCAAACTACCATGACAGGCGGTGCCACTGAAGCTTTCTTT
TRBV19	-	-	TRBJ2-1	CASRAASYNEQFF	TGTGCCAGTAGAGCGGCTTCCTACAATGAGCAGTTCTTC
TRBV19	-	-	TRBJ1-5	CASSMKYGGVNQPQHF	TGTGCCAGTAGTATGAAGTATGGAGGGGTCAATCAGCCCCAGCATTTT
TRBV7-6	-	-	TRBJ1-5	CASSSQTDQPQHF	TGTGCCAGCAGCTCCCAGACAGACCAGCCCCAGCATTTT
TRBV6-5	TRBD1	-	TRBJ1-5	CASGLYRGIGQPQHF	TGTGCCAGCGGACTATACAGGGGAATCGGTCAGCCCCAGCATTTT
TRBV30	-	-	TRBJ1-6	CAWRSWTAVNSPLHF	TGTGCCTGGAGGTCCTGGACGGCGGTTAATTCACCCCTCCACTTT
TRBV28	TRBD1	-	TRBJ2-3	CASSSIYPGTTGVDTQYF	TGTGCCAGCAGTTCTATATACCCCGGAACGACAGGGGTAGATACGCAGTATTTT
TRBV15	TRBD2	-	TRBJ2-2	CATQTELAASNTGELFF	TGTGCCACCCAAACGGAGCTAGCGGCCAGTAACACCGGGGAGCTGTTTTTT
TRBV14	-	-	TRBJ2-1	CASSQDGGQFYNEQFF	TGTGCCAGCAGCCAAGATGGTGGCCAGTTCTACAATGAGCAGTTCTTC
TRBV6-1	TRBD1	few	TRBJ1-5	CASSETGAQPQHF	TGTGCCAGCAGTGAAACAGGGGCACAGCCCCAGCATTTT
TRBV11-3	-	-	TRBJ1-1	CASSLGQGMNTEAFF	TGTGCCAGCAGCTTAGGCCAGGGTATGAACACTGAAGCTTTCTTT
TRBV10-3	-	-	TRBJ1-2	CAISKGRGGDYGYTF	TGTGCCATCTCTAAAGGAAGGGGCGGGGACTATGGCTACACCTTC
TRBV7-2	-	-	TRBJ1-5	CASSLASGNQPQHF	TGTGCCAGCAGCTTGGCCTCCGGCAATCAGCCCCAGCATTTT